This TCR beta chain was recorded in a study of shared clonotypes between healthy human individuals. Broader study findings: Some naive CD4 clonotypes, 4% to 6%, turned up in common across a handful of donors. Only blood samples were collected, and tissue repertoires likely differ. Among non-shared clonotypes, generation probabilities were lower than among those shared by all four donors.

Points on this clone: What it recognizes is unknown.

The CDR3 runs to 14 residues. CDR1 is SNHLY, CDR2 FYNNEI, per germline. V lost 8 bases and J lost 1, with 14 bases in between. Some 27,000 T cell genomes, or roughly 200 ng DNA, went into the sorted-subset replicate PCRs. Assay: immunoSEQ multiplex PCR; the TCRdb copy retains only in-frame clones and omits some. The sample includes approximately 500,000 clones, 90% to 97% of them seen just once. The V gene is TRBV2, the J gene TRBJ1-1; unclear D gene. The specimen was naive CD4+ T cells sorted from blood. The subset was: CD45RA+ positively selected. This clonotype was sampled from a woman in her twenties or thirties in good health. The CDR3: CASPGKGANTEAFF. The CDR3 DNA follows: TGTGCCAGCCCGGGGAAGGGAGCGAACACTGAAGCTTTCTTT.